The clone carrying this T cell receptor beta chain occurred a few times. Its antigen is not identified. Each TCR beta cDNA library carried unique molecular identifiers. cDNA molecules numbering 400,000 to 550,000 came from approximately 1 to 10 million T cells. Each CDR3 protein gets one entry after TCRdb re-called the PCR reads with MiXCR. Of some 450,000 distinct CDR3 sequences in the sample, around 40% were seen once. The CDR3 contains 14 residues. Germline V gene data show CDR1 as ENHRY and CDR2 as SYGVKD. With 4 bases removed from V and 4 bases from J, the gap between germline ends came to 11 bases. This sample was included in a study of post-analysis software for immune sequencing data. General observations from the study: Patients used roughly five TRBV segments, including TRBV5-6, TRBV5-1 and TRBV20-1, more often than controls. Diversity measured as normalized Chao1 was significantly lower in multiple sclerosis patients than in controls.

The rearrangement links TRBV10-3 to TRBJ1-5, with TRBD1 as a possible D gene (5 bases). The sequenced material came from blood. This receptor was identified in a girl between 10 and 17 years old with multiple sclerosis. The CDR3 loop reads CAISGQGRNQPQHF. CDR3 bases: TGTGCCATCAGTGGTCAGGGACGGAATCAGCCCCAGCATTTT.